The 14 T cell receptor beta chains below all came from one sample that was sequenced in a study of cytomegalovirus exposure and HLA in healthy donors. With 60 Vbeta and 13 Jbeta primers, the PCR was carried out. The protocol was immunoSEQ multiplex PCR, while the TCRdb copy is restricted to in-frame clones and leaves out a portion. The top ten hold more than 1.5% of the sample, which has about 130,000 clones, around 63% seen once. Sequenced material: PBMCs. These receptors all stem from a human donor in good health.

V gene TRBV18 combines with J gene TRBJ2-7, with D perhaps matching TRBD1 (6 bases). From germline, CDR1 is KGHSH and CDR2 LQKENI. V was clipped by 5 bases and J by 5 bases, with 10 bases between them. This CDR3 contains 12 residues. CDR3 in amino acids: CASSSGGHEQYF. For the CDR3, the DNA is TGTGCCAGCTCAAGTGGGGGCCACGAGCAGTACTTC. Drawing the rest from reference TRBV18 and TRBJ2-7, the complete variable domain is NAGVMQNPRHLVRRRGQEARLRCSPMKGHSHVYWYRQLPEEGLKFMVYLQKENIIDESGMPKERFSAEFPKEGPSILRIQQVVRGDSAAYFCASSSGGHEQYFGPGTRLTVT.

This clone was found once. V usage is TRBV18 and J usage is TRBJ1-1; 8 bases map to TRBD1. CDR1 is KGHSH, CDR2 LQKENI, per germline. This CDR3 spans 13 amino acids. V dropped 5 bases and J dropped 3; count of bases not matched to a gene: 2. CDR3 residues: CASSSTGDTEAFF. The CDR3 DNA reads TGTGCCAGCTCATCGACAGGGGACACTGAAGCTTTCTTT.

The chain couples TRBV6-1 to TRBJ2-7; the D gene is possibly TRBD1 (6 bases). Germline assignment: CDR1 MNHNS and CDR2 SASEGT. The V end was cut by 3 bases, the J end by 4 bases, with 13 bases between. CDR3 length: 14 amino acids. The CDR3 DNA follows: TGTGCCAGCAGTGAGACGTGGGGGCTGTACGAGCAGTACTTC. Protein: CASSETWGLYEQYF.

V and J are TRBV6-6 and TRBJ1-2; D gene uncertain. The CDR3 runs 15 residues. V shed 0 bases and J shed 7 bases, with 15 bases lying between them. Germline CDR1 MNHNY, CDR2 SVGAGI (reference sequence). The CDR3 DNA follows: TGTGCCAGCAGTTACTCGAAGGCAGACTCCTCTGGCTACACCTTC. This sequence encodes CASSYSKADSSGYTF.

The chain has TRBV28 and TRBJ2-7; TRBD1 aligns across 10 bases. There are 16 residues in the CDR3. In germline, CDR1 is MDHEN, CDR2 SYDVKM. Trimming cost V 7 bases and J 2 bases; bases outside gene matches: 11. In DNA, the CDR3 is TGTGCCAGCACCGTTGGGGGACAGGGGTCGGCCTACGAGCAGTACTTC. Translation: CASTVGGQGSAYEQYF. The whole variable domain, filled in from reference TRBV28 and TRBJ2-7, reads DVKVTQSSRYLVKRTGEKVFLECVQDMDHENMFWYRQDPGLGLRLIYFSYDVKMKEKGDIPEGYSVSREKKERFSLILESASTNQTSMYLCASTVGGQGSAYEQYFGPGTRLTVT.

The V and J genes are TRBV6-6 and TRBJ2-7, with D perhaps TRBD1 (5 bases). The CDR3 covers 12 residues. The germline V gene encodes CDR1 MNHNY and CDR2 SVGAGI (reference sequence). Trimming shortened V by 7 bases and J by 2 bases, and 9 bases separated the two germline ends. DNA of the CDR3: TGTGCCAGCACCTCGGACACCTACGAGCAGTACTTC. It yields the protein CASTSDTYEQYF.

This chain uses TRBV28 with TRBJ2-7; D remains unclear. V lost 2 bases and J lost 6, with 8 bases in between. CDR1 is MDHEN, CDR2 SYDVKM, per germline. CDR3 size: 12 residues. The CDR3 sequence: CASSLGLSEQYF. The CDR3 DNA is TGTGCCAGCAGTTTAGGCCTCTCCGAGCAGTACTTC.

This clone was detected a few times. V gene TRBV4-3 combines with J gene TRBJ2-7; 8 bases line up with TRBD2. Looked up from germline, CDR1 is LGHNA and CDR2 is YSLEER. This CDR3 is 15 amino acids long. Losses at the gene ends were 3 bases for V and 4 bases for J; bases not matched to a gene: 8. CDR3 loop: CASSQDSGVPYEQYF. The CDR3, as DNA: TGCGCCAGCAGCCAGGATAGCGGGGTCCCTTACGAGCAGTACTTC.

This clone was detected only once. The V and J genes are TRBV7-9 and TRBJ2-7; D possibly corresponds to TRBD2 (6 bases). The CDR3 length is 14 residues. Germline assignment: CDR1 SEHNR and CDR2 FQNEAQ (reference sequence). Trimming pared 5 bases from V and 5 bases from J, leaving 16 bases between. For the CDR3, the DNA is TGTGCCAGCAGCCCAGTAGCCGGAGGGGACGAGCAGTACTTC. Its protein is CASSPVAGGDEQYF.

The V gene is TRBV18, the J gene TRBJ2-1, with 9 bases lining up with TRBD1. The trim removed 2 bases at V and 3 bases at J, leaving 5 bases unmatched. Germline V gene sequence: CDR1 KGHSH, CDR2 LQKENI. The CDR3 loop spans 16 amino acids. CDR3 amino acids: CASSPSGQGHYNEQFF. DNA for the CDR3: TGTGCCAGCTCACCATCGGGACAGGGACACTACAATGAGCAGTTCTTC.

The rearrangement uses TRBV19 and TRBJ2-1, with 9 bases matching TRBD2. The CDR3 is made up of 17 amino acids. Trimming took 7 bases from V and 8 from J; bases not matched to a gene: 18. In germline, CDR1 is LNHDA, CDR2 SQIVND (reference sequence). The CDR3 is CASTDRHGASGTDEQFF. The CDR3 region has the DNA TGTGCCAGTACCGACCGTCATGGGGCTAGCGGGACCGATGAGCAGTTCTTC.

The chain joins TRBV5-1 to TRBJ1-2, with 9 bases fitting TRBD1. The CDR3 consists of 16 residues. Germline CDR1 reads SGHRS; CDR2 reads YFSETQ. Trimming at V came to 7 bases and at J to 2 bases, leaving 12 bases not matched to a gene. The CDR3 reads CASAPLPGQGNYGYTF. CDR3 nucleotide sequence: TGCGCCAGCGCTCCCCTTCCGGGACAGGGAAACTATGGCTACACCTTC.

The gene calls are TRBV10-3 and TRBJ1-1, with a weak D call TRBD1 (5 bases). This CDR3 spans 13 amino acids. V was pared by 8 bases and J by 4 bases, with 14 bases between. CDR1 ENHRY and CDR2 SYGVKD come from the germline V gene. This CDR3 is CAIATPGGTEAFF. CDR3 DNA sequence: TGTGCCATCGCGACGCCGGGGGGCACTGAAGCTTTCTTT.

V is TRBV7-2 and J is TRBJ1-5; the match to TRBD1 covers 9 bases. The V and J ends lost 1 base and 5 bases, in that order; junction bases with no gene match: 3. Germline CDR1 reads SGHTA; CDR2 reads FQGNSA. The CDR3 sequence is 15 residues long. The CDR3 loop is CASSLGDRVHQPQHF. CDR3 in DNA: TGTGCCAGCAGCTTAGGGGACAGGGTCCATCAGCCCCAGCATTTT.